This T cell receptor beta chain originates from a study of preoperative IRX-2 immunotherapy in early breast cancer. This sample's treatment: preoperative locoregional IRX-2 cytokine immunotherapy. This phase Ib study tested locoregional IRX-2 cytokine immunotherapy given before surgery. This CDR3 is built from 13 residues. CDR1 SGHDN and CDR2 FVKESK come from the germline V gene. Trimming took 1 base from V and 0 from J, leaving 0 bases between them. Sequencing was performed with immunoSEQ multiplex PCR; in TCRdb, only in-frame clones are kept and a portion is missing. The sample consists of roughly 26,000 clones, roughly 77% of them appearing once.

J is TRBJ2-2 and V is TRBV14; D is uncertain. This material consisted of lymph node tissue, taken after IRX-2 immunotherapy. The receptor was isolated from a human donor with breast cancer. The CDR3 region has the DNA TGTGCCAGCAGCCAAGCGAACACCGGGGAGCTGTTTTTT. Translated: CASSQANTGELFF.